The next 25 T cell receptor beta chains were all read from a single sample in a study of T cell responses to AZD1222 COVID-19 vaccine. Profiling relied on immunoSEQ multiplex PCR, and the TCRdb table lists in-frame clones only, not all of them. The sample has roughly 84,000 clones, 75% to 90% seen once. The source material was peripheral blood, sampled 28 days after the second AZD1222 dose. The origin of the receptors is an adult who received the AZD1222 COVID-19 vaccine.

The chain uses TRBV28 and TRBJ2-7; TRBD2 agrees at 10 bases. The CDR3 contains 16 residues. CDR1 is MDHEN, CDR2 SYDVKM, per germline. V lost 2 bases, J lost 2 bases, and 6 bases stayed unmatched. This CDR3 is CASSLGKTSGPYEQYV. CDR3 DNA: TGTGCCAGCAGTTTAGGTAAGACTAGCGGGCCCTACGAGCAGTACGTC.

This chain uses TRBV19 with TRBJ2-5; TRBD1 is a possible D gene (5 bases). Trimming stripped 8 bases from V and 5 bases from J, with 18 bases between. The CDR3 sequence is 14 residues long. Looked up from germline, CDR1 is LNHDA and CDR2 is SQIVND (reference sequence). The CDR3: CASAGLSASETQYF. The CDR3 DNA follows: TGTGCCAGTGCAGGGTTGTCGGCTAGTGAGACCCAGTACTTC.

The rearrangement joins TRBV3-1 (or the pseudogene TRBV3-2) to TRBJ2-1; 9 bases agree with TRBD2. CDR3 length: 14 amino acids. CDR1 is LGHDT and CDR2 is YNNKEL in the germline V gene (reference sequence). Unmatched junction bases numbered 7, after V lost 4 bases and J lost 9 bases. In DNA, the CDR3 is TGTGCCAGCAGCCCGCGGGGGGGCCAAGGTGAGCAGTTCTTC. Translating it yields CASSPRGGQGEQFF.

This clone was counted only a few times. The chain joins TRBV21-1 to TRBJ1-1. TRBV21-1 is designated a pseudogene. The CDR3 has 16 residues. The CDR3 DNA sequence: TGTGCCAGCAGCAAATCGACAATCCCCGAGGGCACTGAAGCTTTCTTT. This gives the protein CASSKSTIPEGTEAFF.

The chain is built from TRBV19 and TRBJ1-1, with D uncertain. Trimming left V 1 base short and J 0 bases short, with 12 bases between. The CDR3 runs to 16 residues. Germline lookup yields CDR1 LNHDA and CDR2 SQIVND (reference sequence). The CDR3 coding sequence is TGTGCCAGTAGTATAGTTTTCCCTGTTATGAACACTGAAGCTTTCTTT. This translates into CASSIVFPVMNTEAFF.

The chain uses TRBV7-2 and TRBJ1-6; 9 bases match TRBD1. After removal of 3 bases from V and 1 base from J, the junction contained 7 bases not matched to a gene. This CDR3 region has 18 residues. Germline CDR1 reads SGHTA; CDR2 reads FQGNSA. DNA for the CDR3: TGTGCCAGCAGCTTTAAAACAGGGGGCGAATCCTATAATTCACCCCTCCACTTT. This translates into CASSFKTGGESYNSPLHF.

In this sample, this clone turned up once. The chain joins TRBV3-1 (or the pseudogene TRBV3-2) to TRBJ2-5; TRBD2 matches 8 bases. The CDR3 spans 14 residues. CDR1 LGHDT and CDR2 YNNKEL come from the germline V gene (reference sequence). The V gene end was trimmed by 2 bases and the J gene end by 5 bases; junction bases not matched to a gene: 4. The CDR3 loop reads CASSQPGGRETQYF. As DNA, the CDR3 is TGTGCCAGCAGCCAACCGGGGGGGCGGGAGACCCAGTACTTC.

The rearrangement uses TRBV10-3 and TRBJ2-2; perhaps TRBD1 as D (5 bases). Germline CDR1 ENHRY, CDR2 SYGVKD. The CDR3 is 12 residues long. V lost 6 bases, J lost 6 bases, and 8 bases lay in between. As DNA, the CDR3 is TGTGCCATCAGGCAGGGTCCCGGGGAGCTGTTTTTT. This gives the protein CAIRQGPGELFF.

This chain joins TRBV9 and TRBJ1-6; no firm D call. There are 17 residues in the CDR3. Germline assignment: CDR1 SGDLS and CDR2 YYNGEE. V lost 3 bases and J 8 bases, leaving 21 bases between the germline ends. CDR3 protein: CASSARPAPDADSPLHF. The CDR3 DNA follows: TGTGCCAGCAGCGCCCGTCCGGCCCCAGACGCCGATTCACCCCTCCACTTT.

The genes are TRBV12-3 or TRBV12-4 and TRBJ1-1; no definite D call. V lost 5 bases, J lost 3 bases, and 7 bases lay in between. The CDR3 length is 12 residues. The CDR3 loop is CASSPQYTEAFF. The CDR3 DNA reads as TGTGCCAGCAGTCCCCAGTACACTGAAGCTTTCTTT.

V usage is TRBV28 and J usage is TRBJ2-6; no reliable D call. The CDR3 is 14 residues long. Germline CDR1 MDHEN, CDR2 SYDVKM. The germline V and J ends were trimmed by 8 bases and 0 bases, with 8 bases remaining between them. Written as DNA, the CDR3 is TGTGCCAGCTTACGGGTCTCTGGGGCCAACGTCCTGACTTTC. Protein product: CASLRVSGANVLTF.

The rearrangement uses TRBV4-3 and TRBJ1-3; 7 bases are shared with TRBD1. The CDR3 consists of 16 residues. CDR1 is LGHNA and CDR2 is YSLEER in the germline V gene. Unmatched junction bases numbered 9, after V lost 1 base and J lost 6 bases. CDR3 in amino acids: CASSQVNRGMKNTIYF. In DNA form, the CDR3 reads TGCGCCAGCAGCCAAGTAAACAGGGGAATGAAAAACACCATATATTTT.

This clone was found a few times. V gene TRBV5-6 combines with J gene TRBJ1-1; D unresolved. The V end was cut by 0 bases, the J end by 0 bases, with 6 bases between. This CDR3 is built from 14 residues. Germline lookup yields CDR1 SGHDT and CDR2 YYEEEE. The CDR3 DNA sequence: TGTGCCAGCAGCTTGGACAACATGAACACTGAAGCTTTCTTT. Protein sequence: CASSLDNMNTEAFF.

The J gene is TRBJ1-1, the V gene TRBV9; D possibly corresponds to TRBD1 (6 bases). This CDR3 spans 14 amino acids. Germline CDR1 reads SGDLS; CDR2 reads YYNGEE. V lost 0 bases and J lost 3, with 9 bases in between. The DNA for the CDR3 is TGTGCCAGCAGCGTAGAAGGGGGGGACACTGAAGCTTTCTTT. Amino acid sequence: CASSVEGGDTEAFF.

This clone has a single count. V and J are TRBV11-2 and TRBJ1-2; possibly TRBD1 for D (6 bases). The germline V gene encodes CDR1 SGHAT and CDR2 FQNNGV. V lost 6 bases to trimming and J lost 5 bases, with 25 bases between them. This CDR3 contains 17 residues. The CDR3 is CASRIANLGQPEYGYTF. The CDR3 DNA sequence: TGTGCCAGCAGGATTGCTAATCTCGGACAGCCGGAGTATGGCTACACCTTC. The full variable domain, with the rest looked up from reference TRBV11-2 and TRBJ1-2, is EAGVAQSPRYKIIEKRQSVAFWCNPISGHATLYWYQQILGQGPKLLIQFQNNGVVDDSQLPKDRFSAERLKGVDSTLKIQPAKLEDSAVYLCASRIANLGQPEYGYTFGSGTRLTVV.

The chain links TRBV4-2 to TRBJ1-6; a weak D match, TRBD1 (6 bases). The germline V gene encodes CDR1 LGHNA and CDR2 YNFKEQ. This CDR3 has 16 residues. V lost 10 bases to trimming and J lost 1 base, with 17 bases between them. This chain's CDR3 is CATQRQAGSYNSPLHF. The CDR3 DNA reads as TGTGCCACCCAACGACAGGCGGGGTCCTATAATTCACCCCTCCACTTT.

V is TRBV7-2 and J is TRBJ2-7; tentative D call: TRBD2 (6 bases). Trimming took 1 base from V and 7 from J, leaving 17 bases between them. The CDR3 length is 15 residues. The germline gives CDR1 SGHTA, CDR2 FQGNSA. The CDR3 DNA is TGTGCCAGCAGCTTAGGTGTCTCTTCCGGGGGAGAGCAGTACTTC. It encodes CASSLGVSSGGEQYF.

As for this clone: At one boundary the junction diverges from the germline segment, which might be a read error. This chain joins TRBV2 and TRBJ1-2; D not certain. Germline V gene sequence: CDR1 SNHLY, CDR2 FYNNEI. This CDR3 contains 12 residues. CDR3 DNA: TGTGCCAGCAGAGAAGGGCGTCGCTGGGGCACCTTC. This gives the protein CASREGRRWGTF.

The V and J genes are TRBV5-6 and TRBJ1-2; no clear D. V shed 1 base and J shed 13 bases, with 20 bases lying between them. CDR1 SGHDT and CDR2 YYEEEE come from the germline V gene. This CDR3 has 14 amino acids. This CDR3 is CASSLTGGINWGTF. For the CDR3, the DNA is TGTGCCAGCAGCTTGACGGGAGGAATTAATTGGGGCACCTTC. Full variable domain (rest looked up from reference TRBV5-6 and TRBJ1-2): DAGVTQSPTHLIKTRGQQVTLRCSPKSGHDTVSWYQQALGQGPQFIFQYYEEEERQRGNFPDRFSGHQFPNYSSELNVNALLLGDSALYLCASSLTGGINWGTFGSGTRLTVV.

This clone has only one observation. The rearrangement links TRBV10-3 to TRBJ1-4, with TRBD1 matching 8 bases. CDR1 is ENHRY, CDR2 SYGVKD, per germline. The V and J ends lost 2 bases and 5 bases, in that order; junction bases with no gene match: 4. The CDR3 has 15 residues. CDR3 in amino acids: CAISEDRGGNEKLFF. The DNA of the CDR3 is TGTGCCATCAGTGAGGACAGGGGAGGGAATGAAAAACTGTTTTTT.

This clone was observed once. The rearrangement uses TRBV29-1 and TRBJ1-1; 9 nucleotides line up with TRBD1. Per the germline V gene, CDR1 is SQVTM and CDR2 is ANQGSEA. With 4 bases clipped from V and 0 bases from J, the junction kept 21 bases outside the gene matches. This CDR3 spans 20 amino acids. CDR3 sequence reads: CSVGRQYLSGTGYLNTEAFF. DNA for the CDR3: TGCAGCGTTGGTCGCCAATATTTATCCGGGACAGGGTATCTGAACACTGAAGCTTTCTTT.

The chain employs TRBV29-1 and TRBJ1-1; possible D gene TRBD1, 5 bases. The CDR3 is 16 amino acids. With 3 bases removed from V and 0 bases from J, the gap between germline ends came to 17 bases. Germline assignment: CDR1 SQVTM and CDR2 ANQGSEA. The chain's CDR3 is CSVEDRWGSMNTEAFF. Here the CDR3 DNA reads TGCAGCGTTGAGGATCGGTGGGGGAGCATGAACACTGAAGCTTTCTTT. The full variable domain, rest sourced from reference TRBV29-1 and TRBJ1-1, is SAVISQKPSRDICQRGTSLTIQCQVDSQVTMMFWYRQQPGQSLTLIATANQGSEATYESGFVIDKFPISRPNLTFSTLTVSNMSPEDSSIYLCSVEDRWGSMNTEAFFGQGTRLTVV.

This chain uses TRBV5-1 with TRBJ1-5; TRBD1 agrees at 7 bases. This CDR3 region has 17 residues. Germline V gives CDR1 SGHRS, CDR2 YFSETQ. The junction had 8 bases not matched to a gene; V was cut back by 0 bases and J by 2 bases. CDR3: CASSLDPTGSGNQPQHF. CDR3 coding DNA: TGCGCCAGCAGCTTGGACCCGACAGGGTCAGGCAATCAGCCCCAGCATTTT.

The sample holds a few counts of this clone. In nucleotides, the CDR3 is TGTGCCAGCAGCTGGAATAGCGGGAGGATTTCCTACGAGCAGTACTTC. Translation gives CASSWNSGRISYEQYF. V gene TRBV11-2 combines with J gene TRBJ2-7; 10 bases map to TRBD2. The CDR3 length is 16 residues. V shed 4 bases and J 1 base; nucleotides not matched to a gene: 7. The germline V gene encodes CDR1 SGHAT and CDR2 FQNNGV.

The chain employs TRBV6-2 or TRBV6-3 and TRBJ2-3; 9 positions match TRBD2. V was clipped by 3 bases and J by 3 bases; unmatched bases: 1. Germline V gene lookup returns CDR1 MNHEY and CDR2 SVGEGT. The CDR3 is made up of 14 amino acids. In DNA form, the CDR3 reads TGTGCCAGCAGTTATCTAGCGGGAACAGATACGCAGTATTTT. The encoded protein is CASSYLAGTDTQYF.